This TCR beta chain was captured in a study of glioma-infiltrating T cells. Across the whole study: Samples included WHO grade II oligodendrogliomas or astrocytomas and initial-diagnosis grade IV glioblastomas.

Study-wide results and limits: Tissue and blood shared very few CDR3 sequences. A blood CDR3 motif signature was depleted in highly divergent patients.

Using RNA template, CDR3s of TCR alpha and beta were amplified with iRepertoire arm-PCR. Tissue mRNA or PBMC total RNA, roughly 85-450 ng, went into one-step reverse transcription and amplification. TCRdb redid the calling of the multiplex PCR reads with MiXCR, one entry per CDR3 protein. The table has more than 350,000 distinct CDR3 sequences, approximately 42% seen once; the top ten hold about 12%. This clonotype came up many times. Its antigen is currently unknown. The ends were cut back, 2 bases at V and 0 bases at J, with 8 bases in the middle. The CDR3 totals 14 residues. CDR1 and CDR2 (germline): DFQATT, SNEGSKA (reference sequence).

This receptor was obtained from a human donor with low-grade glioma or glioblastoma, undergoing nonglioma brain surgery, or in good health (not recorded which). The chain links TRBV20-1 to TRBJ2-1; D gene ambiguous. The sequenced material came from glioma tissue, nonneoplastic brain tissue, or PBMCs (not recorded which). Here the CDR3 DNA reads TGCAGTGCTAGACGGCCCCTCTCCTACAATGAGCAGTTCTTC. Amino acids: CSARRPLSYNEQFF.